A selection of T cell receptor beta chains follows, all from one sample in a study of tumor-infiltrating lymphocytes in oesophageal squamous cell carcinoma. TCRdb reanalysed the PCR reads using MiXCR and keeps one entry per CDR3 protein. The table has 15,000 to 20,000 distinct CDR3 sequences, 40% to 55% seen once. Sequencing was done on a sample of blood. Receptors originate from a female donor with esophageal squamous cell carcinoma. Each CDR3 is given with its conserved first and last residue. The D gene is left open where the match is weak. A row's size may be missing; if present it is once, few, many or a size class.

clone_size,j_call,v_call,d_call,cdr3_nt,cdr3_aa
-,TRBJ2-7,TRBV7-6,-,TGTGCCAGCGTCCCCGTCTCCTACGAGCAGTACTTC,CASVPVSYEQYF
many,TRBJ1-6,TRBV5-1,-,TGCGCCAGCAGCTTGGTACAAAATTCACCCCTCCACTTT,CASSLVQNSPLHF
once,TRBJ2-7,TRBV5-1,-,TGCGCCAGCAGCTTAGGTGCCGGCCATGAGCAGTACTTC,CASSLGAGHEQYF
many,TRBJ2-7,TRBV18,-,TGTGCCAGCTCACCACTGGTAACCTACGAGCAGTACTTC,CASSPLVTYEQYF
-,TRBJ2-1,TRBV7-6,-,TGTGCCAGCAGCCCCCCTATTGCACAACAGCAGTTCTTC,CASSPPIAQQQFF
-,TRBJ2-2,TRBV7-6,-,TGTGCTAGCAGCTTAGGGCAGGGCTACACCGGGGAGCTGTTTTTT,CASSLGQGYTGELFF
-,TRBJ2-2,TRBV7-6,TRBD2,TGTGCTAGCAGCGAGGGACTAGCGGGAGGAACCCCTGGCGGGGAGCTGTTTTTT,CASSEGLAGGTPGGELFF
-,TRBJ2-7,TRBV7-2,TRBD2,TGTGCCAGCAGCTTAGATGGGACTAGCGGGGGGAACAATGAGCAGTACTTC,CASSLDGTSGGNNEQYF
-,TRBJ2-1,TRBV24-1,-,TGTGCCACCAGTGATTTGAGGAATGGTCCGGACAATGGGCAGTTCTTC,CATSDLRNGPDNGQFF
few,TRBJ2-5,TRBV6-1,TRBD2,TGTGCCAGCAGTGAATGGCCTAGCGGGAGCGGGATCCAAGAGACCCAGTACTTC,CASSEWPSGSGIQETQYF
many,TRBJ2-3,TRBV11-2,TRBD1,TGTGCCAGCAGCTTAGAAGGGACAGGGGACACAGATACGCAGTATTTT,CASSLEGTGDTDTQYF
few,TRBJ2-3,TRBV7-6,-,TGTGCCAGCAGCTTTACAGCTAGCACAGATACGCAGTATTTT,CASSFTASTDTQYF
many,TRBJ1-3,TRBV12-3/TRBV12-4,-,TGTGCCAGCAGTTTTTGGGGCAGCTCTGGAAACACCATATATTTT,CASSFWGSSGNTIYF
many,TRBJ2-5,TRBV2,-,TGTGCCAGCAGTGAAGCGGGAATGGTTCAAGAGACCCAGTACTTC,CASSEAGMVQETQYF
-,TRBJ1-2,TRBV20-1,TRBD1,TGCAGTGCTAGACAGAAGGACAGGGGGGCTCATGGCTACACCTTC,CSARQKDRGAHGYTF
-,TRBJ2-7,TRBV24-1,-,TGTGCCACCAGTGTGGCGGGAACCTACGAGCAGTACTTC,CATSVAGTYEQYF
many,TRBJ2-3,TRBV2,-,TGTGCCAGCAGTGAAAGACGGAGGGGAGGCAGGGATACGCAGTATTTT,CASSERRRGGRDTQYF
medium-sized,TRBJ2-3,TRBV25-1,-,TGTGCCAGCAGTGATGTATGGGCCGGGATCACAGATACGCAGTATTTT,CASSDVWAGITDTQYF
-,TRBJ2-1,TRBV7-9,TRBD1,TGTGCCAGCAGCTTATGGGCAGGGGGTTACAATGAGCAGTTCTTC,CASSLWAGGYNEQFF
-,TRBJ2-2,TRBV7-3,-,TGTGCCAGCAGCCCATCCAGGGTAGCCACCGGGGAGCCGTTTTTT,CASSPSRVATGEPFF
-,TRBJ1-6,TRBV7-2,-,TGTGCCAGCAGCTTTTCCAAGGATTCACCCCTCCACTTT,CASSFSKDSPLHF
-,TRBJ2-1,TRBV28,TRBD1,TGTGCCAGCAGTTCCGGGACAGCTATCTACAATGAGCAGTTCTTC,CASSSGTAIYNEQFF
once,TRBJ1-2,TRBV7-9,-,TGTGCCAGCAGCTTAAGAGGGGGGGACTATGGCTACACCTTC,CASSLRGGDYGYTF
medium-sized,TRBJ2-3,TRBV10-2,-,TGCGCCAGCAGTGAAGAGGGAGATACGCAGTATTTT,CASSEEGDTQYF
-,TRBJ2-1,TRBV7-1,TRBD1,TGTGCCAGCAGCTCTGGGACAGGGAAGGATGAGCAGTTCTTC,CASSSGTGKDEQFF
-,TRBJ2-7,TRBV6-1,-,TGTGCCAGCAGTTCCGAGTTATACGAGCAGTACTTC,CASSSELYEQYF
-,TRBJ2-7,TRBV4-1,TRBD1,TGCGCCAGCAGCCTAAGGACAGGGTCCTACGAGCAGTACTTC,CASSLRTGSYEQYF
-,TRBJ2-1,TRBV11-2,TRBD1,TGTGCCAGCAGCTTAGGAGTAACAGGGGCTGGAAATGAGCAGTTCTTC,CASSLGVTGAGNEQFF
-,TRBJ2-5,TRBV7-6,-,TGTGCTAGCAGCTTAGGGTCCGGACGGGAGACCCAGTACTTC,CASSLGSGRETQYF
-,TRBJ1-2,TRBV7-6,TRBD1,TGTGCCAGCACCACCGGACAGGGGCGCTATGGCTACACCTTC,CASTTGQGRYGYTF
-,TRBJ2-1,TRBV7-9,-,TGTGCCAGCAGCTTAGCGCCCCCAGGGATGTACAATGAGCAGTTCTTC,CASSLAPPGMYNEQFF
many,TRBJ1-1,TRBV10-1,-,TGCGCCAGCAGTGAGTCGAATGGGCCATTCCTGGAAGCTTTCTTT,CASSESNGPFLEAFF
-,TRBJ2-1,TRBV12-3/TRBV12-4,-,TGTGCCGGCAGTTTATCGGGGTCCGGCTCCTACGAGCAGTACTTT,CAGSLSGSGSYEQYF
many,TRBJ2-3,TRBV7-7,-,TGTGCTAGCAGCTTAAGCGGCACAGATACGCAGTATTTT,CASSLSGTDTQYF
-,TRBJ2-3,TRBV7-9,-,TGTGCCAGCAGCTTAACAGATACGCAGTATTTT,CASSLTDTQYF
-,TRBJ2-1,TRBV28,-,TGTGCCAGCAGTTTTGGCAGACCCTCCAATGAGCAGTTCTTC,CASSFGRPSNEQFF
-,TRBJ2-3,TRBV12-3/TRBV12-4,TRBD2,TGTGCCAGCAGTTTAAGACTAGCGGGAGACGATACGCAGTATTTT,CASSLRLAGDDTQYF
-,TRBJ2-3,TRBV12-3/TRBV12-4,-,-,CASSLALVAGGITGELYF
-,TRBJ2-7,TRBV7-2,-,TGTGCCAACAGCTCGGACAGAAATTCACCCCTCCACTTC,CANSSDRNSPLHF
-,TRBJ2-1,TRBV7-2,TRBD2,TGTGCCAGCAGCTTATGGGGGGGAGTTTACAATGAGCAGTTCTTC,CASSLWGGVYNEQFF
-,TRBJ2-7,TRBV7-2,-,TGTGCCAGCAGCTTACCCAGTGAGGTCCGCGAGCAGTACTTC,CASSLPSEVREQYF
-,TRBJ2-1,TRBV24-1,-,TGTGCCACCAGTGATTTAGAGGCAGTATCCAATGAGCAGTTCTTC,CATSDLEAVSNEQFF
once,TRBJ1-5,TRBV7-2,-,TGTGCCAGCAGCCCATCGTTTAATGGTCAGCCCCAGCATTTT,CASSPSFNGQPQHF
many,TRBJ2-3,TRBV6-1,TRBD1,TGTGCCAGCAGTCTGGGACAGTCTAGCACAGATACGCAGTATTTT,CASSLGQSSTDTQYF
-,TRBJ2-4,TRBV28,-,TGTGCCAGCAGTTTCGGTCTCCGCGGGGCCAAAAACATTCAGTACTTC,CASSFGLRGAKNIQYF
-,TRBJ2-7,TRBV19,-,TGTGCCAGTAGTTCAGGGTTGAGGCTGAGCGAGCAGTACTTC,CASSSGLRLSEQYF
many,TRBJ1-4,TRBV27,-,TGTGCCAGCCGACCCCAGGGGACGAATGAAAAACTGTTTTTT,CASRPQGTNEKLFF
-,TRBJ2-1,TRBV7-2,TRBD2,TGTGCCAGCAGCTGGCGACTAGCAAGTAATCACAATGAGCAGTTCTTC,CASSWRLASNHNEQFF
medium-sized,TRBJ1-1,TRBV11-2,TRBD1,TGTGCCAGCAGCCATTACACGGACAGGGGAGCTGAAGCTTTCTTT,CASSHYTDRGAEAFF
once,TRBJ2-1,TRBV7-2,TRBD2,TGTGCCAGCAGCTTAGGGACTAGCGGGGACTACTCCTCCTACAATGAGCAGTTCTTC,CASSLGTSGDYSSYNEQFF
-,TRBJ2-7,TRBV7-8,-,TGTGCCAGCAGCGGTACCTCACAGGGAACCTCACCCCTCCACTTC,CASSGTSQGTSPLHF
-,TRBJ2-1,TRBV28,TRBD1,TGTGCCAGCAGTCCAGGGGGACAAGAGACCCAGTTCTTC,CASSPGGQETQFF
-,TRBJ2-2,TRBV7-3,TRBD1,TGTGCCAGCAGCTTAGTTGTCTCGGGACAGGGGCGTACCGGGGAGCTGTTTTTT,CASSLVVSGQGRTGELFF
-,TRBJ2-7,TRBV7-6,-,TGTGCCAGCAGCTCTAGCCACTCCTACGAGCAGTACTTC,CASSSSHSYEQYF
-,TRBJ2-5,TRBV12-3/TRBV12-4,-,TGTGCCAGCAGTTTCGGGGATAAACAAGAGACCCAGTACTTC,CASSFGDKQETQYF
-,TRBJ2-7,TRBV11-2,TRBD1,TGTGCCAGCAGCAGCCGGGACAGCTCCTACAATGAGCAGTACTTC,CASSSRDSSYNEQYF
few,TRBJ2-3,TRBV7-8,-,TGTGCCAGCAGCTTATCAGAGACAGATACGCAGTATTTT,CASSLSETDTQYF